Each of the 11 T cell receptor beta chains below was sequenced from the same sample in a study of shared clonotypes between healthy human individuals. Measured with immunoSEQ multiplex PCR; TCRdb has only the in-frame clones, and not every one. The sample carries some 1.4 million clones, 95% to 97% recorded once. Sample: naive CD4+ T cells sorted from blood. Subset denoted: CD45RA+ positively selected. The origin of the receptors is a young man in good health.

A note on this clone: The sample holds other DNA sequences that translate to the same CDR3. The chain is built from TRBV5-1 and TRBJ1-5; 7 bases map to TRBD1. From germline, CDR1 is SGHRS and CDR2 YFSETQ. J was trimmed by 2 bases and V by 3 bases; bases with no gene match: 2. The length of the CDR3 is 14 residues. The CDR3 DNA follows: TGCGCCAGCAGCTCTGGACAGGGCAATCAGCCCCAGCATTTT. It yields the protein CASSSGQGNQPQHF.

The chain joins TRBV11-2 to TRBJ1-5; no clear D gene. Germline V gene sequence: CDR1 SGHAT, CDR2 FQNNGV. V was trimmed by 5 bases and J by 3 bases, leaving 8 bases between them. This CDR3 is built from 13 residues. The CDR3 spells CASSLRYNQPQHF. CDR3 bases: TGTGCCAGCAGCCTACGTTACAATCAGCCCCAGCATTTT.

The gene calls are TRBV10-3 and TRBJ2-7; 9 nucleotides agree with TRBD1. This CDR3 contains 18 residues. J gave up 3 bases and V 2 bases, and 14 bases lay outside the gene matches. Germline CDR1 is ENHRY and CDR2 is SYGVKD. CDR3 DNA: TGTGCCATCAGTGAGGCGGCGGGGCGGGGACAGGGAATCTACGAGCAGTACTTC. Translating gives CAISEAAGRGQGIYEQYF.

This clone is a singleton in its sample. This chain joins TRBV9 and TRBJ2-2, with a tentative D call TRBD2 (5 bases). The CDR3 is 14 residues long. V lost 4 bases to trimming and J lost 4 bases, with 11 bases between them. Germline V gene data show CDR1 as SGDLS and CDR2 as YYNGEE. This CDR3 is CASSLSAATGELFF. CDR3 DNA: TGTGCCAGCAGCCTTAGCGCCGCCACCGGGGAGCTGTTTTTT.

This chain uses TRBV5-4 with TRBJ2-7, with TRBD2 as a possible D gene (5 bases). Germline loops: CDR1 SGHNT, CDR2 YYREEE (reference sequence). V lost 0 bases and J 7 bases, leaving 14 bases between the germline ends. This CDR3 contains 14 residues. The CDR3 DNA sequence: TGTGCCAGCAGCTTGGCTGCTAGCTCGAGGGAGCAGTACTTC. It translates to CASSLAASSREQYF.

The chain uses TRBV6-6 and TRBJ2-1; D might be TRBD2 (6 bases). V was pared by 4 bases and J by 9 bases, with 19 bases between. Germline CDR1 MNHNY, CDR2 SVGAGI (reference sequence). CDR3 size: 15 residues. The CDR3 here is CASSSPSGGVSEQFF. Written as DNA, the CDR3 is TGTGCCAGCAGTTCCCCCAGCGGAGGGGTCAGTGAGCAGTTCTTC.

Remarks on this clone: Other DNA variants within this sample encode the same CDR3. This chain links TRBV7-9 with TRBJ2-3, with D unresolved. Germline CDR1 is SEHNR and CDR2 is FQNEAQ (reference sequence). The CDR3 is 13 amino acids. The V end lost 1 base, the J end lost 1 base, and 3 bases lay between the germline ends. The CDR3 bases are TGTGCCAGCAGCTTAGAAGGCACAGATACGCAGTATTTT. Translation: CASSLEGTDTQYF. Full variable domain (outside the CDR3, taken from reference TRBV7-9 and TRBJ2-3): DTGVSQNPRHKITKRGQNVTFRCDPISEHNRLYWYRQTLGQGPEFLTYFQNEAQLEKSRLLSDRFSAERPKGSFSTLEIQRTEQGDSAMYLCASSLEGTDTQYFGPGTRLTVL.

The genes are TRBV7-9 and TRBJ2-5; possibly TRBD1 for D (8 bases). CDR3 length: 14 residues. CDR1 is SEHNR and CDR2 is FQNEAQ in the germline V gene (reference sequence). Trimming pared 5 bases from V and 4 bases from J, leaving 14 bases between. This CDR3 is CASSATGGVETQYF. CDR3 coding DNA: TGTGCCAGCAGCGCTACAGGGGGGGTAGAGACCCAGTACTTC.

The rearrangement links TRBV18 to TRBJ2-5; 7 nucleotides agree with TRBD1. The germline gives CDR1 KGHSH, CDR2 LQKENI. With 2 bases clipped from V and 4 bases from J, the junction kept 4 bases outside the gene matches. CDR3 length: 14 amino acids. The CDR3 nucleotides are TGTGCCAGCTCACCAACAGGGGACGCAGAGACCCAGTACTTC. As protein: CASSPTGDAETQYF.

This chain links TRBV10-3 with TRBJ2-7, with 12 positions matching TRBD2. Germline-derived CDR1 and CDR2 are ENHRY and SYGVKD. This CDR3 has 15 amino acids. Trimming at V came to 6 bases and at J to 5 bases, leaving 8 bases not matched to a gene. In nucleotides, the CDR3 is TGTGCCATCAGGCCGGGACTAGCGGGTCGCAACGAGCAGTACTTC. Its protein is CAIRPGLAGRNEQYF.

This sequence joins TRBV18 and TRBJ2-7; 8 bases agree with TRBD1. Germline V gives CDR1 KGHSH, CDR2 LQKENI. The V segment lost 4 bases and the J segment 3 bases; nucleotides outside the gene matches: 8. The CDR3 length is 15 residues. CDR3 bases: TGTGCCAGCTCACGCGGGACAGGAAAAAACTACGAGCAGTACTTC. It translates to CASSRGTGKNYEQYF.